Each of the 9 T cell receptor beta chains below was sequenced from the same sample in a study of graft-versus-host responses after intestinal transplantation. Only in-frame clones appear in the TCRdb table, and some are missing; sequencing was by immunoSEQ multiplex PCR. The sample holds tens of thousands of clones, about 93% seen once. These TCRs' antigens remain unknown. This specimen consisted of unstimulated CD4+ T cells sorted from spleen or lymph node cells, obtained before transplant. Receptor source: a human donor who was the organ donor for an intestinal transplant.

J is TRBJ2-7 and V is TRBV6-1; a weak D match, TRBD2 (6 bases). V lost 1 base, J lost 4 bases, and 20 bases lay in between. Germline V gene lookup returns CDR1 MNHNS and CDR2 SASEGT. The CDR3 covers 17 residues. DNA for the CDR3: TGTGCCAGCAGTGAAGGGACTACTCCCCAAGCCTTATACGAGCAGTACTTC. Translating it yields CASSEGTTPQALYEQYF.

The V gene is TRBV7-2, the J gene TRBJ2-1, with 7 bases identical to TRBD1. Trimming cost V 1 base and J 12 bases; bases outside gene matches: 0. The CDR3 covers 11 residues. CDR1 is SGHTA and CDR2 is FQGNSA in the germline V gene. CDR3 bases: TGTGCCAGCAGCTTAGGGACAGGGCAGTTCTTC. Encoded protein: CASSLGTGQFF. The variable domain in full, completed from reference TRBV7-2 and TRBJ2-1, reads GAGVSQSPSNKVTEKGKDVELRCDPISGHTALYWYRQSLGQGLEFLIYFQGNSAPDKSGLPSDRFSAERTGGSVSTLTIQRTQQEDSAVYLCASSLGTGQFFGPGTRLTVL.

The chain recombines TRBV7-2 with TRBJ1-1; D gene unclear. From germline, CDR1 is SGHTA and CDR2 FQGNSA. This CDR3 spans 15 amino acids. Deletions cut 2 bases from V and 0 bases from J, with 10 bases between. CDR3 nucleotides: TGTGCCAGCAGCTTACTTCCGGACCTGAACACTGAAGCTTTCTTT. Translation gives CASSLLPDLNTEAFF.

The chain carries TRBV30 and TRBJ1-6; D is perhaps TRBD1 (5 bases). The CDR3 is 14 residues long. Trimming took 0 bases from V and 4 from J, leaving 7 bases between them. Germline CDR1 is GTSNPN and CDR2 is SVGIG (reference sequence). CDR3 residues: CAWSVQGYNSPLHF. The CDR3, as DNA: TGTGCCTGGAGTGTCCAGGGTTATAATTCACCCCTCCACTTT.

The V call is TRBV2, the J call TRBJ1-5, with D unclear. Germline-derived CDR1 and CDR2 are SNHLY and FYNNEI. The CDR3 covers 13 residues. Trimming removed 3 bases at V and 6 bases at J, with 9 bases between. This CDR3 reads CASSDRGGQPQHF. The CDR3 bases are TGTGCCAGCAGTGACCGGGGTGGTCAGCCCCAGCATTTT.

A single count supports this clone. The chain combines TRBV6-5 with TRBJ2-5; no clear D. V was shortened by 0 bases and J by 1 base, with 9 bases between the two germline ends. The CDR3 length is 15 residues. Germline V gene data show CDR1 as MNHEY and CDR2 as SVGAGI. This CDR3 reads CASSYSTTVQETQYF. CDR3 in DNA: TGTGCCAGCAGTTACTCGACGACGGTCCAAGAGACCCAGTACTTC.

Concerning this clone: Other DNA sequences in this sample translate to the same CDR3. The genes are TRBV5-4 and TRBJ2-5; the match to TRBD2 covers 11 bases. Germline V gene data show CDR1 as SGHNT and CDR2 as YYREEE (reference sequence). The CDR3 has 13 residues. Trimming took 4 bases from V and 4 from J; bases not matched to a gene: 0. As DNA, the CDR3 is TGTGCCAGCAGCCTAGCGGGAGGAGAGACCCAGTACTTC. It is translated as CASSLAGGETQYF.

The chain employs TRBV6-4 and TRBJ1-2; 7 nucleotides match TRBD1. The junction had 16 bases not matched to a gene; V was cut back by 10 bases and J by 5 bases. The CDR3 loop spans 15 amino acids. Germline loops: CDR1 MRHNA, CDR2 SNTAGT. In DNA, the CDR3 is TGTGCCAACCTAATCAGCGACAGGGTGGGGTATGGCTACACCTTC. It translates to CANLISDRVGYGYTF.

This rearrangement joins TRBV2 to TRBJ2-7; 7 bases line up with TRBD2. The germline gives CDR1 SNHLY, CDR2 FYNNEI. CDR3 length: 14 residues. Germline trimming cut 5 bases from V and 0 bases from J; bases unmatched to any gene: 4. Written as DNA, the CDR3 is TGTGCCAGCAGTTCGGTAGCGGGCTCCTACGAGCAGTACTTC. Its protein is CASSSVAGSYEQYF.